The rows below give T cell receptor beta chains drawn from one sample of a study of response to subunit inactivated influenza vaccine. TCRdb used MiXCR to reprocess the RT-PCR reads, holding one entry per CDR3 protein. The sample lists roughly 540,000 distinct CDR3 sequences, roughly 23% occurring once. Another study also made use of these data, one on T cells expressing NK-cell markers.

The sequencing used CD4+ T cells sorted from PBMCs, collected about 13 days after vaccination. These receptors were obtained from a man in his fifties or sixties who received an inactivated influenza vaccine. CDR3s include the opening cysteine and the closing phenylalanine or tryptophan. D genes are given only for firm matches. Part of the rows lack a size; the others show once, few, many or a class for expanded clones.

size: NA
D: NA
V: TRBV10-3
J: TRBJ2-3
DNA: TGTGCCATCAGCCCCGACAGAGATACGCAGTATTTT
CDR3: CAISPDRDTQYF

size: many
D: NA
V: TRBV10-3
J: TRBJ2-1
DNA: TGTGCCATCAGTGTTTCCAACTCCGGCGGTGAGCAGTTCTTC
CDR3: CAISVSNSGGEQFF

size: few
D: TRBD2
V: TRBV7-2
J: TRBJ2-5
DNA: TGTGCCAGCAGCCGCGGACTAGCGGGGGGGGAGACCCAGTACTTC
CDR3: CASSRGLAGGETQYF

size: NA
D: TRBD2
V: TRBV2
J: TRBJ2-1
DNA: TGTGCCAGCAGTGGGACTAGCGGGGAGCGCGGAAGACCCTACAATGAGCAGTTCTTC
CDR3: CASSGTSGERGRPYNEQFF

size: few
D: NA
V: TRBV7-9
J: TRBJ1-1
DNA: TGTGCCAGCAGCTTTGGGACGGTGGGGAACACTGAAGCTTTCTTT
CDR3: CASSFGTVGNTEAFF

size: NA
D: NA
V: TRBV20-1
J: TRBJ2-2
DNA: TGCAGTGCTAGCGGGAACCTCAACACCGGGGAGCTGTTTTTT
CDR3: CSASGNLNTGELFF

size: few
D: TRBD1
V: TRBV11-1
J: TRBJ2-4
DNA: TGTGCCAGCAGCAATCCCCGACAGACAGGGGACATAGCCAAAAACATTCAGTACTTC
CDR3: CASSNPRQTGDIAKNIQYF

size: NA
D: NA
V: TRBV20-1
J: TRBJ2-2
DNA: TGCAGTGCTCGACCGAACACCGGGGAGCTGTTTTTT
CDR3: CSARPNTGELFF

size: NA
D: TRBD1
V: TRBV4-2
J: TRBJ2-5
DNA: TGTGCCAGCAGCTACCGGGACAGGGACCAGTACTTC
CDR3: CASSYRDRDQYF

size: NA
D: TRBD2
V: TRBV15
J: TRBJ2-5
DNA: TGTGCCACCAGCAGAGGGGCTAGCGGGGGCACCCAAGAGACCCAGTACTTC
CDR3: CATSRGASGGTQETQYF

size: few
D: NA
V: TRBV5-1
J: TRBJ1-1
DNA: TGCGCCAGCAGCTTTCAGACGAGGAACACTGAAGCTTTCTTT
CDR3: CASSFQTRNTEAFF

size: once
D: NA
V: TRBV20-1
J: TRBJ2-2
DNA: TGCAGTGTTAGTAGGGCGAACACCGGGGAGCTGTTTTTT
CDR3: CSVSRANTGELFF

size: few
D: NA
V: TRBV27
J: TRBJ2-7
DNA: TGTGCCAGCCGCCAGAACAGGGAAGCCTACGAGCAGTACTTC
CDR3: CASRQNREAYEQYF

size: NA
D: TRBD1
V: TRBV3-1
J: TRBJ2-6
DNA: TGTGCCAGCAGCCCCCGGACAGGGGGCTCTGGGGCCAACGTCCTGACTTTC
CDR3: CASSPRTGGSGANVLTF

size: few
D: NA
V: TRBV9
J: TRBJ2-2
DNA: TGTGCCAGCAGCGTAGAACCGGCAAACACCGGGGAGCTGTTTTTT
CDR3: CASSVEPANTGELFF

size: NA
D: NA
V: TRBV6-1
J: TRBJ1-1
DNA: TGTGCCAGCGGGAACACTGAAGTTTTCTTT
CDR3: CASGNTEVFF

size: NA
D: NA
V: TRBV10-3
J: TRBJ2-7
DNA: TGTGCCATCAGCGAAAGGGACCGCGGCTACGAGCAGTACTTC
CDR3: CAISERDRGYEQYF

size: few
D: TRBD2
V: TRBV6-5
J: TRBJ2-1
DNA: TGTGCCAGCAGTTCACTCGCAAGCGGGAGGGCCAGTAATGAGCAGTTCTTC
CDR3: CASSSLASGRASNEQFF

size: NA
D: NA
V: TRBV2
J: TRBJ1-5
DNA: TGTGCCAGCAGCGGGGGGCTCGGCCAGCCCCAGCATTTT
CDR3: CASSGGLGQPQHF

size: NA
D: NA
V: TRBV27
J: TRBJ1-1
DNA: TGTGCCAGCAAACTCGGGCAGGGGAACACTGAAGCTTTCTTT
CDR3: CASKLGQGNTEAFF

size: NA
D: NA
V: TRBV4-3
J: TRBJ2-7
DNA: TGCGCCAGCAGCCAAGTTTACACGGGAGCCTACGAGCAGTACTTC
CDR3: CASSQVYTGAYEQYF

size: NA
D: NA
V: TRBV28
J: TRBJ2-1
DNA: TGTGCCAGCAGTTTACTACAGGCATCCTACAATGAGCAGTTCTTC
CDR3: CASSLLQASYNEQFF

size: NA
D: NA
V: TRBV6-5
J: TRBJ2-3
DNA: TGTGCCAGCAGTTACACGAAGACTAGCACAGATACGCAGTATTTT
CDR3: CASSYTKTSTDTQYF

size: NA
D: TRBD2
V: TRBV20-1
J: TRBJ2-1
DNA: TGCAGTGCTAGAGCGACTAGCGGGAGTAGGGATGAGCAGTTCTTC
CDR3: CSARATSGSRDEQFF

size: few
D: TRBD2
V: TRBV5-1
J: TRBJ2-2
DNA: TGCGCCAGCAGCATTCGGGGGGCGAACACCGGGGAGCTGTTTTTT
CDR3: CASSIRGANTGELFF

size: few
D: TRBD1
V: TRBV6-1
J: TRBJ2-5
DNA: TGTGCCAGCAGTCTGACAGGGTTAAAGACCCAGTACTTC
CDR3: CASSLTGLKTQYF

size: NA
D: TRBD1
V: TRBV6-1
J: TRBJ2-7
DNA: TGTGCCAGCAGTGGAACGCGAGGACAGGGATCCAGGTACGAGCAGTACTTC
CDR3: CASSGTRGQGSRYEQYF

size: NA
D: NA
V: TRBV10-3
J: TRBJ2-5
DNA: TGTGCCATAAGGACGGCATCATCCGAGACCCAGTACTTC
CDR3: CAIRTASSETQYF

size: many
D: TRBD2
V: TRBV12-3/TRBV12-4
J: TRBJ2-4
DNA: TGTGCCAGCAGTGGACTAGGGCACATTCAGTACTTC
CDR3: CASSGLGHIQYF